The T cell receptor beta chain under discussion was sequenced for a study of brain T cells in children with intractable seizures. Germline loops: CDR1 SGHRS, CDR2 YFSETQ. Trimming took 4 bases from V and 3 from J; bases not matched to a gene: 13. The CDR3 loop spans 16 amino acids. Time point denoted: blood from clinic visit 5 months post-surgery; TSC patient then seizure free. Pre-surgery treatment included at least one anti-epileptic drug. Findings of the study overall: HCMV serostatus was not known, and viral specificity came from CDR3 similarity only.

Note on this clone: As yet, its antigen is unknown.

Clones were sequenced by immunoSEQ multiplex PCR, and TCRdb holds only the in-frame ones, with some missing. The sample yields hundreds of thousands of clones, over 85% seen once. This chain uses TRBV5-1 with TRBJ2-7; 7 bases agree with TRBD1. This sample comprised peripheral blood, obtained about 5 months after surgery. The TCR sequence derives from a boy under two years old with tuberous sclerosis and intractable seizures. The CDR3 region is CASSRRDSSLVYEQYF. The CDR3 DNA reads TGCGCCAGCAGCCGCCGGGACAGCTCATTAGTCTACGAGCAGTACTTC.